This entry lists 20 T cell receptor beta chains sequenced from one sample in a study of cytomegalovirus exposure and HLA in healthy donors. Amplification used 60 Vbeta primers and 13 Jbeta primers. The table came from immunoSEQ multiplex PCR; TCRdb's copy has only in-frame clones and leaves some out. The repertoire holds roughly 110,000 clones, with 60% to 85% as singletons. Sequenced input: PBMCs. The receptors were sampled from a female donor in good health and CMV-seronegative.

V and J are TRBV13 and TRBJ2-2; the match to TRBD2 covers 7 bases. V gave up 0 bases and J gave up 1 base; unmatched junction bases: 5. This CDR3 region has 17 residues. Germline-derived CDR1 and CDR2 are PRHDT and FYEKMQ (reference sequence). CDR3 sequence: CASSLGLLAENTGELFF. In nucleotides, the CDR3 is TGTGCCAGCAGCTTAGGTTTGCTAGCGGAGAACACCGGGGAGCTGTTTTTT.

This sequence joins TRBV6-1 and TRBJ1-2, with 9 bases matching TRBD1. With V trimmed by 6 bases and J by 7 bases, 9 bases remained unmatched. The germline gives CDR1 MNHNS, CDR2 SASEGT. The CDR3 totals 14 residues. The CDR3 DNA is TGTGCCAGCAGCGTAACAGGGGGCAGTGCTGGCTACACCTTC. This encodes CASSVTGGSAGYTF.

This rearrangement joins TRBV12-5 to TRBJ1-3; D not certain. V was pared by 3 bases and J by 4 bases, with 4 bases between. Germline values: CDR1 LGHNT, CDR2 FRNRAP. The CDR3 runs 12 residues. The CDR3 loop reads CASGFSGNTIYF. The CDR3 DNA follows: TGTGCTAGTGGTTTCTCCGGAAACACCATATATTTT.

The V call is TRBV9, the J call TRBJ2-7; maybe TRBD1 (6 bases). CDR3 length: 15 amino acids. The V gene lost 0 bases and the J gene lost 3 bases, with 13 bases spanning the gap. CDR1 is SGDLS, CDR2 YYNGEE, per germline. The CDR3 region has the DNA TGTGCCAGCAGCGTAGCTACAGGGTCCAACTACGAGCAGTACTTC. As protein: CASSVATGSNYEQYF.

The CDR3 spells CASISGGTPPYEQYF. DNA of the CDR3: TGTGCCAGCATCTCTGGTGGGACTCCTCCCTACGAGCAGTACTTC. The chain employs TRBV5-6 and TRBJ2-7; D possibly corresponds to TRBD2 (6 bases). V was pared by 6 bases and J by 2 bases, with 18 bases between. The germline CDR1 and CDR2 sequences are SGHDT and YYEEEE. The CDR3 is made up of 15 amino acids.

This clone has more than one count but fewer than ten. CDR3 sequence reads: CASSLAGGNNEQFF. CDR3 nucleotide sequence: TGTGCCAGCAGCTTAGCGGGGGGGAACAATGAGCAGTTCTTC. The chain carries TRBV5-6 and TRBJ2-1; 10 bases map to TRBD2. CDR1 is SGHDT, CDR2 YYEEEE, per germline. This CDR3 has 14 residues. Trimming removed 2 bases from V and 5 bases from J; junction bases left unmatched: 1. Full variable domain (outside the CDR3, taken from reference TRBV5-6 and TRBJ2-1): DAGVTQSPTHLIKTRGQQVTLRCSPKSGHDTVSWYQQALGQGPQFIFQYYEEEERQRGNFPDRFSGHQFPNYSSELNVNALLLGDSALYLCASSLAGGNNEQFFGPGTRLTVL.

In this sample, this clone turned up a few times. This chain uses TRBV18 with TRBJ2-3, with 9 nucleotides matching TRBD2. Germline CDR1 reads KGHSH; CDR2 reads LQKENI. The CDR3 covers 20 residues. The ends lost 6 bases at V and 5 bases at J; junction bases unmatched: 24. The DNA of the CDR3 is TGTGCCAGCTCCCCCCCCACCACCCGGAGACCGGGACTAGCTTTAGATACGCAGTATTTT. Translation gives CASSPPTTRRPGLALDTQYF. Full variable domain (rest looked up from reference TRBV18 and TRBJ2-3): NAGVMQNPRHLVRRRGQEARLRCSPMKGHSHVYWYRQLPEEGLKFMVYLQKENIIDESGMPKERFSAEFPKEGPSILRIQQVVRGDSAAYFCASSPPTTRRPGLALDTQYFGPGTRLTVL.

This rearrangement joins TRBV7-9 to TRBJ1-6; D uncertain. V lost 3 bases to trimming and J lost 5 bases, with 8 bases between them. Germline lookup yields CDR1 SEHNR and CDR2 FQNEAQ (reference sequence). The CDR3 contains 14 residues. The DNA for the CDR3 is TGTGCCAGCAGCTTTCTCGGGGATAATTCACCCCTCCACTTT. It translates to CASSFLGDNSPLHF.

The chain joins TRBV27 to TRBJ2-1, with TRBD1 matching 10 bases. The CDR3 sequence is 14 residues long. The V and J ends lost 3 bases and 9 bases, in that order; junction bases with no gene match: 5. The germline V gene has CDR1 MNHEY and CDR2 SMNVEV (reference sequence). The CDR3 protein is CASSFRQGASEQFF. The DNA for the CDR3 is TGTGCCAGCAGTTTCCGACAGGGGGCGAGTGAGCAGTTCTTC.

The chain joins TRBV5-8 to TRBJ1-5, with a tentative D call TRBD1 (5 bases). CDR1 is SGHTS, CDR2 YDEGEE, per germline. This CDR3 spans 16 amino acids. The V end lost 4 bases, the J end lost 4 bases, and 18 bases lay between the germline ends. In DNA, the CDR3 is TGTGCCAGCAGCCATGGTGTGGTCAGGGATAATCAGCCCCAGCATTTT. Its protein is CASSHGVVRDNQPQHF. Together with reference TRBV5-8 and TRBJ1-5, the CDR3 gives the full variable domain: EAGVTQSPTHLIKTRGQQATLRCSPISGHTSVYWYQQALGLGLQFLLWYDEGEERNRGNFPPRFSGRQFPNYSSELNVNALELEDSALYLCASSHGVVRDNQPQHFGDGTRLSIL.

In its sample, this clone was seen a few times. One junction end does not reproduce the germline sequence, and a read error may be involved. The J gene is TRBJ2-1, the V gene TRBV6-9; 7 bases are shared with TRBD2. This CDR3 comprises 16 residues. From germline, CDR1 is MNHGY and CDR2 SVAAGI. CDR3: CASNYGEGRSYNEQFF. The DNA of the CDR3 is TGTGCCAGCAATTATGGGGAGGGAAGGTCCTACAATGAGCAGTTCTTC.

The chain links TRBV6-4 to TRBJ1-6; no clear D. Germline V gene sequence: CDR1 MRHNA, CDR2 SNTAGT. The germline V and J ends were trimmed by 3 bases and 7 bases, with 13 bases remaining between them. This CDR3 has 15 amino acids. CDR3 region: CASSESWTVNSPLHF. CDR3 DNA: TGTGCCAGCAGTGAATCTTGGACTGTGAATTCACCCCTCCACTTT.

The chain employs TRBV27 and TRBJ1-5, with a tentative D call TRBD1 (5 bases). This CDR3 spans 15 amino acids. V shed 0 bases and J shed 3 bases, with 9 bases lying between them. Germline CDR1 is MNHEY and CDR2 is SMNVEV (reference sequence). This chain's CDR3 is CASSLSGRVNQPQHF. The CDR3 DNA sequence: TGTGCCAGCAGTTTATCTGGCAGGGTCAATCAGCCCCAGCATTTT.

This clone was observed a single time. For the CDR3, the DNA is TGTGCCAGCAGTTACCGCCAGGGGGAGAGTTACGAGCAGTACTTC. Residues: CASSYRQGESYEQYF. The chain recombines TRBV6-6 with TRBJ2-7, with 7 positions matching TRBD1. There are 15 residues in the CDR3. Unmatched junction bases numbered 8, after V lost 2 bases and J lost 4 bases. Germline V gene lookup returns CDR1 MNHNY and CDR2 SVGAGI (reference sequence).

The CDR3 loop reads CASGTGGDVNGYTF. CDR3 coding DNA: TGTGCCAGCGGGACAGGGGGCGATGTAAATGGCTACACCTTC. The rearrangement links TRBV6-5 to TRBJ1-2, with 12 bases matching TRBD1. CDR1 and CDR2 (germline): MNHEY, SVGAGI. V shed 8 bases, J shed 6 bases, and the junction held 7 bases outside the gene matches. CDR3 size: 14 residues.

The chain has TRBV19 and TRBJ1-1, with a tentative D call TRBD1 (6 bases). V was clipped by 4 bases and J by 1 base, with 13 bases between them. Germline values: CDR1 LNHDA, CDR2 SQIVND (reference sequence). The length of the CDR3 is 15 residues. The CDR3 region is CASSTGGPRNTEAFF. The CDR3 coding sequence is TGTGCCAGTAGTACGGGGGGGCCCAGGAACACTGAAGCTTTCTTT.

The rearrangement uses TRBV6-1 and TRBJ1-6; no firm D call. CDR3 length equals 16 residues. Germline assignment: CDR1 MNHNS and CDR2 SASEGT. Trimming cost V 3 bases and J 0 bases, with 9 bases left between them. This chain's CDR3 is CASSDWYSSYNSPLHF. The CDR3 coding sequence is TGTGCCAGCAGTGACTGGTACAGCTCCTATAATTCACCCCTCCACTTT.

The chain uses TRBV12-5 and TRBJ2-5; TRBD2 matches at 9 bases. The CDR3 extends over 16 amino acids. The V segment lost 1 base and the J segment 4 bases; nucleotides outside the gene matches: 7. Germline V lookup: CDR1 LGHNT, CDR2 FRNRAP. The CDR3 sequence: CASGLEAGGKRETQYF. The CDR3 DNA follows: TGTGCTAGTGGTTTGGAAGCGGGGGGCAAGAGAGAGACCCAGTACTTC.

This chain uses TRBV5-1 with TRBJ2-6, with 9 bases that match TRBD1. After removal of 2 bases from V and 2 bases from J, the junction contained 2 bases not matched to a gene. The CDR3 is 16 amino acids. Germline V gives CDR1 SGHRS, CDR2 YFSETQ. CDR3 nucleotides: TGCGCCAGCAGCTTACAGGGGGCGACTGGGGCCAACGTCCTGACTTTC. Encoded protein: CASSLQGATGANVLTF.

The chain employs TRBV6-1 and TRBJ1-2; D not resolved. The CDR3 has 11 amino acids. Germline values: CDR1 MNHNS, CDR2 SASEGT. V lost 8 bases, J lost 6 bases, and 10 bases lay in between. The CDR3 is CASAKGDGYTF. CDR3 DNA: TGTGCCAGCGCAAAGGGAGATGGCTACACCTTC.